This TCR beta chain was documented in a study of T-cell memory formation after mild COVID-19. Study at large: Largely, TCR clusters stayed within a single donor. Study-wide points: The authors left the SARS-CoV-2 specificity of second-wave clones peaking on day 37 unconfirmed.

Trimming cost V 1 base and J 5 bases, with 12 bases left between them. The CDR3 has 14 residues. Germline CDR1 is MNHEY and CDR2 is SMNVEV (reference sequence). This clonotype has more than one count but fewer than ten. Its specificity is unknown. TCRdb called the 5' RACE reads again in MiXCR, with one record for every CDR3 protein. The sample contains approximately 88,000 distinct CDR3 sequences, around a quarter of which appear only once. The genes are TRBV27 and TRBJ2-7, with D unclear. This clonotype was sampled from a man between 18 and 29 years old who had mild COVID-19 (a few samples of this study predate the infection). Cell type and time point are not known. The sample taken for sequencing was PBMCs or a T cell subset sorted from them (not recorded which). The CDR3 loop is CASSLLVSSHEQYF. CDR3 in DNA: TGTGCCAGCAGTTTATTGGTAAGCTCGCACGAGCAGTACTTC.